Presented here are 29 T cell receptor beta chains from one specimen sequenced in a study of T cell responses to AZD1222 COVID-19 vaccine. Only in-frame clones appear in the TCRdb table, and some are missing; sequencing was by immunoSEQ multiplex PCR. The sample consists of approximately 110,000 clones, 70% to 90% of them appearing once. Sequenced material: peripheral blood, taken 28 days after the second AZD1222 dose. These TCRs come from an adult who received the AZD1222 COVID-19 vaccine.

This sequence joins TRBV5-5 and TRBJ2-3; TRBD2 aligns across 7 bases. Germline CDR1 is SGHKS and CDR2 is YYEKEE (reference sequence). The CDR3 sequence is 17 residues long. With V trimmed by 0 bases and J by 5 bases, 12 bases remained unmatched. The CDR3 bases are TGTGCCAGCAGCTTGGCCCTGAGACTAGCTATAGGAGATACGCAGTATTTT. Translation gives CASSLALRLAIGDTQYF.

This rearrangement joins TRBV2 to TRBJ2-1, with 12 bases fitting TRBD2. CDR1 SNHLY and CDR2 FYNNEI come from the germline V gene. The CDR3 is 15 amino acids. The V gene end was trimmed by 3 bases and the J gene end by 9 bases; junction bases not matched to a gene: 6. This CDR3 is CASSEEGLAGSEQFF. DNA for the CDR3: TGTGCCAGCAGTGAGGAGGGACTAGCGGGTAGTGAGCAGTTCTTC. The variable domain in full, with the rest retrieved from reference TRBV2 and TRBJ2-1, is EPEVTQTPSHQVTQMGQEVILRCVPISNHLYFYWYRQILGQKVEFLVSFYNNEISEKSEIFDDQFSVERPDGSNFTLKIRSTKLEDSAMYFCASSEEGLAGSEQFFGPGTRLTVL.

This chain joins TRBV10-3 and TRBJ2-2; D not certain. This CDR3 contains 10 residues. Per the germline V gene, CDR1 is ENHRY and CDR2 is SYGVKD. The V and J ends lost 9 bases and 6 bases respectively, with 5 bases between them. The DNA of the CDR3 is TGTGCCATGGGGTCCGGGGAGCTGTTTTTT. It yields the protein CAMGSGELFF.

The rearrangement links TRBV29-1 to TRBJ1-1; D gene unclear. CDR1 is SQVTM and CDR2 is ANQGSEA in the germline V gene. The CDR3 has 10 residues. V shed 3 bases and J shed 5 bases, with 4 bases lying between them. Written as DNA, the CDR3 is TGCAGCGTTGATAAGACTGAAGCTTTCTTT. This codes for CSVDKTEAFF.

This clone occurred a few times. The V and J genes are TRBV5-1 and TRBJ1-1; no clear D gene. Germline-derived CDR1 and CDR2 are SGHRS and YFSETQ. The CDR3 extends over 13 amino acids. Trimming left V 0 bases short and J 1 base short, with 4 bases between. The CDR3 DNA reads as TGCGCCAGCAGCTTGGTCTCGAACACTGAAGCTTTCTTT. It is translated as CASSLVSNTEAFF.

The chain links TRBV28 to TRBJ1-2; a weak D match, TRBD1 (5 bases). The ends were cut back, 0 bases at V and 2 bases at J, with 10 bases in the middle. Per germline, CDR1 MDHEN and CDR2 SYDVKM. The length of the CDR3 is 15 residues. CDR3 region: CASSLWQGTNYGYTF. The CDR3 bases are TGTGCCAGCAGTTTATGGCAGGGCACCAACTATGGCTACACCTTC.

V usage is TRBV7-6 and J usage is TRBJ2-7; 10 bases agree with TRBD1. V shed 7 bases, J shed 1 base, and the junction held 7 bases outside the gene matches. The CDR3 runs to 15 residues. Germline-derived CDR1 and CDR2 are SGHVS and FNYEAQ. In DNA, the CDR3 is TGTGCCAGCACCCTCGGGGACAGGGGATCCTACGAGCAGTACTTC. This translates into CASTLGDRGSYEQYF.

V usage is TRBV2 and J usage is TRBJ1-4, with unresolved D. Germline assignment: CDR1 SNHLY and CDR2 FYNNEI. The ends were cut back, 8 bases at V and 6 bases at J, with 4 bases in the middle. The CDR3 runs 10 residues. CDR3 region: CASGDEKLFF. CDR3 sequence (DNA): TGTGCCAGCGGCGATGAAAAACTGTTTTTT.

The chain combines TRBV19 with TRBJ2-3; 9 bases align to TRBD2. Germline V gives CDR1 LNHDA, CDR2 SQIVND (reference sequence). V gave up 7 bases and J gave up 4 bases; unmatched junction bases: 9. This CDR3 contains 15 residues. CDR3 protein: CASNDRSGSADTQYF. The CDR3 region has the DNA TGTGCCAGTAACGATCGTAGCGGGAGCGCAGATACGCAGTATTTT.

The chain is built from TRBV6-5 and TRBJ2-5; D gene unclear. CDR3 length equals 13 residues. The germline V gene has CDR1 MNHEY and CDR2 SVGAGI. V lost 6 bases, J lost 0 bases, and 8 bases lay in between. CDR3 protein: CASSLEYQETQYF. CDR3 DNA sequence: TGTGCCAGCAGCCTGGAGTACCAAGAGACCCAGTACTTC.

This clone was observed a few times. Relative to the germline gene, one junction end is altered; a read error may explain this. The J gene is TRBJ2-7, the V gene TRBV11-2; D not resolved. The germline V gene has CDR1 SGHAT and CDR2 FQNNGV. The CDR3 is 11 amino acids. Here the CDR3 DNA reads TGTGCCAGCAGCTTAGACGGAGCGCGGTGGTTC. It encodes CASSLDGARWF.

A single count supports this clone. The rearrangement joins TRBV27 to TRBJ2-7, with TRBD2 matching over 11 bases. Trimming removed 3 bases from V and 1 base from J; junction bases left unmatched: 17. Germline V lookup: CDR1 MNHEY, CDR2 SMNVEV (reference sequence). The CDR3 extends over 20 amino acids. CDR3 in amino acids: CASSLRPSSGLAAISYEQYF. The CDR3 DNA reads TGTGCCAGCAGTTTGAGGCCTTCGTCGGGACTAGCGGCGATATCCTACGAGCAGTACTTC.

The rearrangement joins TRBV28 to TRBJ2-7; 10 nucleotides match TRBD1. Losses at the gene ends were 6 bases for V and 1 base for J; bases not matched to a gene: 3. CDR1 is MDHEN and CDR2 is SYDVKM in the germline V gene. This CDR3 comprises 14 residues. The CDR3 nucleotides read TGTGCCAGCAGGGGACAGGGGATTTCCTACGAGCAGTACTTC. It is translated as CASRGQGISYEQYF.

This chain connects TRBV28 to TRBJ1-2; no firm D call. The CDR3 covers 12 residues. In germline, CDR1 is MDHEN, CDR2 SYDVKM. The V gene lost 4 bases and the J gene lost 5 bases, with 8 bases spanning the gap. The CDR3 DNA sequence: TGTGCCAGCAGTTCGGACCGGTATGGCTACACCTTC. This encodes CASSSDRYGYTF.

The chain recombines TRBV19 with TRBJ2-1, with a tentative D call TRBD1 (6 bases). CDR3 length: 16 amino acids. CDR1 is LNHDA, CDR2 SQIVND, per germline (reference sequence). V dropped 1 base and J dropped 6 bases, with 16 bases sitting between them. CDR3 nucleotide sequence: TGTGCCAGTAGTATAGTGGGACATCTGGTCGCCAATGAGCAGTTCTTC. The encoded protein is CASSIVGHLVANEQFF.

This clone turned up a few times. The chain has TRBV5-4 and TRBJ2-1; 9 bases map to TRBD1. The CDR3 covers 14 residues. Germline CDR1 SGHNT, CDR2 YYREEE (reference sequence). Trimming at V came to 0 bases and at J to 8 bases, leaving 3 bases not matched to a gene. CDR3 residues: CASSLGWTGDEQFF. The CDR3 coding sequence is TGTGCCAGCAGCTTGGGGTGGACAGGGGATGAGCAGTTCTTC.

The chain recombines TRBV5-1 with TRBJ2-3; no definite D call. Germline V gene lookup returns CDR1 SGHRS and CDR2 YFSETQ. Trimming cost V 0 bases and J 4 bases, with 3 bases left between them. This CDR3 region has 12 residues. The CDR3 nucleotides read TGCGCCAGCAGCTTGGCCTCAGATACGCAGTATTTT. As protein: CASSLASDTQYF. Drawing the rest from reference TRBV5-1 and TRBJ2-3, the complete variable domain is KAGVTQTPRYLIKTRGQQVTLSCSPISGHRSVSWYQQTPGQGLQFLFEYFSETQRNKGNFPGRFSGRQFSNSRSEMNVSTLELGDSALYLCASSLASDTQYFGPGTRLTVL.

This rearrangement joins TRBV5-4 to TRBJ2-5; 14 bases are a match to TRBD2. This CDR3 has 17 amino acids. The V gene's germline CDR1 is SGHNT and CDR2 YYREEE (reference sequence). For the CDR3, the DNA is TGTGCGATGGATCGGGGACTAGCGGGAGCGGCAGGCGAGACCCAGTACTTC. Its protein is CAMDRGLAGAAGETQYF.

The chain joins TRBV10-1 to TRBJ1-2; D is undetermined. CDR1 WNHNN and CDR2 SYGVQD come from the germline V gene (reference sequence). The V and J ends lost 1 base and 6 bases respectively, with 6 bases between them. The CDR3 covers 12 residues. The CDR3 sequence: CASSEYCDGYTF. The DNA of the CDR3 is TGCGCCAGCAGTGAGTATTGCGATGGCTACACCTTC.

This clone has just a few counts. J is TRBJ1-6 and V is TRBV28; D unclear. Germline assignment: CDR1 MDHEN and CDR2 SYDVKM. The CDR3 length is 16 residues. The germline V and J ends were trimmed by 4 bases and 0 bases, with 10 bases remaining between them. CDR3 in DNA: TGTGCCAGCAGTTCTTACGGGAGCTCCTATAATTCACCCCTCCACTTT. Translation gives CASSSYGSSYNSPLHF.

The genes are TRBV5-4 and TRBJ2-7; 7 positions match TRBD1. CDR3 length equals 15 residues. From germline, CDR1 is SGHNT and CDR2 YYREEE (reference sequence). Trimming took 3 bases from V and 0 from J; bases not matched to a gene: 6. The CDR3 DNA reads TGTGCCAGCAGCTCGGGACAGAGGAGCTCCTACGAGCAGTACTTC. This translates into CASSSGQRSSYEQYF.

The genes are TRBV6-2 or TRBV6-3 and TRBJ1-5; 7 bases line up with TRBD1. The CDR3 has 17 residues. Trimming at V came to 2 bases and at J to 1 base, leaving 8 bases not matched to a gene. Germline lookup yields CDR1 MNHEY and CDR2 SVGEGT. Here the CDR3 reads CASSYQTGKWSNQPQHF. CDR3 coding DNA: TGTGCCAGCAGTTACCAGACAGGGAAATGGAGCAATCAGCCCCAGCATTTT.

This sequence joins TRBV15 and TRBJ2-5, with D unclear. Trimming took off 0 bases at V and 4 bases at J, with 15 bases between the two ends. CDR1 and CDR2 (germline): LNHNV, YYDKDF (reference sequence). This CDR3 spans 16 amino acids. CDR3 sequence: CATSRDRVVRGETQYF. CDR3 nucleotides: TGTGCCACCAGCAGAGATCGCGTAGTCAGAGGAGAGACCCAGTACTTC.

This clone showed up just once. The J gene is TRBJ2-1, the V gene TRBV28; TRBD2 is a possible D gene (5 bases). The CDR3 has 15 amino acids. V lost 3 bases and J 2 bases, leaving 11 bases between the germline ends. Germline CDR1 is MDHEN and CDR2 is SYDVKM. CDR3 sequence: CASSFVGVAYNEQFF. CDR3 DNA sequence: TGTGCCAGCAGTTTTGTGGGAGTAGCCTACAATGAGCAGTTCTTC. Using reference TRBV28 and TRBJ2-1 for the parts outside the CDR3, the full variable domain is DVKVTQSSRYLVKRTGEKVFLECVQDMDHENMFWYRQDPGLGLRLIYFSYDVKMKEKGDIPEGYSVSREKKERFSLILESASTNQTSMYLCASSFVGVAYNEQFFGPGTRLTVL.

The chain joins TRBV7-3 to TRBJ1-2; D remains unclear. Germline V CDR1 and CDR2: SGHTA, FQGTGA. This CDR3 contains 13 residues. V was shortened by 5 bases and J by 0 bases, with 7 bases between the two germline ends. The CDR3 coding sequence is TGTGCCAGCAGCCCGGACGCTAACTATGGCTACACCTTC. Amino acid sequence: CASSPDANYGYTF.

J is TRBJ1-1 and V is TRBV6-6, with D hard to call. With 7 bases removed from V and 3 bases from J, the gap between germline ends came to 6 bases. Per germline, CDR1 MNHNY and CDR2 SVGAGI (reference sequence). This CDR3 contains 11 residues. The CDR3 DNA is TGTGCCAGCAAAAGGGACACTGAAGCTTTCTTT. It specifies CASKRDTEAFF.

This chain uses TRBV7-2 with TRBJ1-3, with 10 bases that match TRBD1. CDR3 length: 15 amino acids. V lost 4 bases to trimming and J lost 4 bases; unmatched junction nucleotides: 4. Germline CDR1 SGHTA, CDR2 FQGNSA. This chain's CDR3 is CASSWTGGEGNTIYF. The CDR3 DNA is TGTGCCAGCAGCTGGACAGGGGGAGAGGGAAACACCATATATTTT.

This clone was recorded a few times. The chain recombines TRBV3-1 (or the pseudogene TRBV3-2) with TRBJ2-7; D might be TRBD1 or TRBD2, each matching 6 bases. V lost 4 bases to trimming and J lost 2 bases, with 18 bases between them. This CDR3 spans 16 amino acids. CDR1 is LGHDT and CDR2 is YNNKEL in the germline V gene (reference sequence). The CDR3 DNA reads TGTGCCAGCAGCCGCCTATGGGGGGACACCGCCTACGAGCAGTACTTC. As protein: CASSRLWGDTAYEQYF.

The chain carries TRBV4-2 and TRBJ2-1; 9 bases line up with TRBD2. Unmatched junction bases numbered 11, after V lost 3 bases and J lost 8 bases. CDR1 and CDR2 (germline): LGHNA, YNFKEQ. The CDR3 has 16 residues. The CDR3, as DNA: TGTGCCAGCAGCCAGTTAGGGCGGGAGGGCCTTTATGAGCAGTTCTTC. This codes for CASSQLGREGLYEQFF.